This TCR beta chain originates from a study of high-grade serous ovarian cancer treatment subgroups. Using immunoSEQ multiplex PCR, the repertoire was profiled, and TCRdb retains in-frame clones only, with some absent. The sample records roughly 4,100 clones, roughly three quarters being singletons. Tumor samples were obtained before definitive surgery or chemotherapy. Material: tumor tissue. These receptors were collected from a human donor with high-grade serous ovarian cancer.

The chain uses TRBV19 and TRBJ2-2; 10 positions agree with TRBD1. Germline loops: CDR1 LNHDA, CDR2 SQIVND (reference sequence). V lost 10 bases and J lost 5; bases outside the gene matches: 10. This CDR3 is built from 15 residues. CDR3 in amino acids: CATRRQGAETGELFF. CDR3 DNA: TGTGCCACCCGTCGACAGGGGGCAGAGACCGGGGAGCTGTTTTTT.